The sequence of this T cell receptor (beta chain) was determined in a study of T cells in Graves' hyperthyroidism and ophthalmopathy (dated by TCRdb to about 2019). The study in broad terms: Peripheral blood samples were taken at initial diagnosis, before any treatment was given. TCR V-J signatures able to tell the groups apart were searched for in a discovery cohort of some 100 patients, of whom 43 had Graves' ophthalmopathy and 55 to 60 had stable Graves' hyperthyroidism. Whether ophthalmopathy could be predicted prospectively was tested in an independent validation cohort made up of under 20 hyperthyroidism patients plus 17 patients who later progressed to ophthalmopathy. According to the paper, TCR Vbeta CDR3 sequencing was carried out on 135 peripheral blood samples, which came from under 50 ophthalmopathy, under 80 hyperthyroidism and roughly 17 progressor patients. The study also compared thyroid tissue and blood T-cell repertoires from five or six Graves' hyperthyroidism patients. The approximately 95 discovery patients were divided at random into training and test sets in a 7:3 ratio. After sampling, hyperthyroidism patients received methimazole starting at 30 mg daily, and ophthalmopathy patients received high-dose intravenous methylprednisolone.

Amplification of TCR beta CDR3 regions was carried out from RNA transcripts. A first-round RT-PCR of the TCR CDR3 used the HTBI primer set with the Qiagen OneStep RT-PCR kit. A second multiplex PCR round built the libraries, followed by size selection and purification. Paired-end sequencing of the libraries was performed with 100 bp reads on an Illumina HiSeq2000. Regarding the original processing steps: Raw data were processed with SOAPnuke, discarding reads with adapters, uncalled bases, mean Phred below 15, or no exact constant-primer or identifier match. COPE v1.2.5 was used to merge high-quality paired reads, and clonotypes were defined as unique nucleotide sequences. Clonotypes were aligned to IMGT TRBV, TRBD and TRBJ reference segments using MiTCR v1.1. Analysis was restricted to V-J combinations with a frequency above 0.0001, which covered 99.2% of repertoires. A TCS score was defined as the ratio between F50 (clonal expansion) and ExV (chaos), using BLOSUM62-based TCRdist between CDR3 peptides within each V-J. Welch's t-statistics and random forest reduced 500 to 550 V-J features to about 12, which were used in a naive Bayes classifier (R e1071). TCRdb ran its own pipeline on the public reads, namely fastp trimming at Q25 and MiXCR clone calling, and kept in-frame beta chains. Records with the same CDR3 protein are collapsed into one entry carrying the most frequent genes and DNA. The V and J calls follow TCRdb's processing rather than the paper's. This sample lists almost 600,000 distinct CDR3 sequences; approximately 15% were detected once. The ten largest clones take up 5.5% to 7.5% of the sample.

There are many counts of this clonotype. The antigen it binds to is not known. Within one base of it there is no much larger clone, and no base qualities were kept. From its cysteine to its phenylalanine, the CDR3 spans 18 amino acids. Only the CDR3 DNA is retained, 54 bases long and in frame from the first base. Trimming takes 4 bases off V and 2 bases off J; junction bases not matched to a gene: 12. CDR1 and CDR2 (SGHTA, FQGNSA) derive from the germline V gene. Paper-wide results and their limitations: No statistical method was used to fix the sample size in advance, and group allocation was not hidden from the investigators. Most expanded thyroid clonotypes (frequency above 0.001) were also detected in blood, suggesting blood repertoires may reflect thyroid immune responses. In validation, progression to ophthalmopathy was predicted by the model with more than 65% sensitivity and 72.22% specificity, a median of about 6 months before onset. A model built on a 13 V-J signature distinguished ophthalmopathy from stable hyperthyroidism, reaching over 85% sensitivity and about 81% specificity in cross-validation and 80%/75% in testing.

The hyperthyroidism patients were between 18 and 65 years old and newly diagnosed, with a disease duration of less than 2 months. Exclusion was applied to patients with uncontrolled infections, other autoimmune diseases, pregnancy or lactation. Diagnoses relied on clinical symptoms, serum thyroxine and TRAb, thyroid ultrasound and orbital computed tomography. Blood from progressor patients was drawn when they were first diagnosed with hyperthyroidism, before any ophthalmopathy symptoms appeared. PBMCs were isolated from more than 9 ml of fresh peripheral blood by Ficoll-Paque density gradient centrifugation. Progressor patients were initially diagnosed with Graves' hyperthyroidism and developed ophthalmopathy during follow-up. Total RNA was extracted using Trizol reagent, and RNA quality was assessed on an Agilent 2100 Bioanalyzer.

Recombination joined TRBV7-2 with TRBJ2-2; 8 central bases correspond to TRBD2. Sequenced material: blood. The sequence was collected from a woman aged 25 to 39 with Graves' hyperthyroidism that later progressed to Graves' ophthalmopathy. The bases are TGTGCCAGCAGCTCCCGGGAGGGGACCGACCTCAACACCGGGGAGCTGTTTTTT. The resulting protein is CASSSREGTDLNTGELFF.